The 10 T cell receptor beta chains below were found in one sample sequenced in a study of T cell responses to AZD1222 COVID-19 vaccine. Data came from immunoSEQ multiplex PCR; TCRdb stores just in-frame clones and leaves some out. The repertoire includes about 140,000 clones, approximately 91% of them detected once, and 1% to 1.5% sits in the top ten. Sample: peripheral blood, taken 28 days after the second AZD1222 dose. These receptors were obtained from an adult who received the AZD1222 COVID-19 vaccine.

The genes are TRBV12-3 or TRBV12-4 and TRBJ2-3; D unresolved. The CDR3 spans 13 residues. Trimming shortened V by 7 bases and J by 5 bases, and 13 bases separated the two germline ends. CDR3 sequence (DNA): TGTGCCAGCAAGAGGACGGAGTTAGATACGCAGTATTTT. Its protein is CASKRTELDTQYF.

The chain recombines TRBV5-1 with TRBJ2-7; no reliable D call. Trimming left V 1 base short and J 2 bases short, with 4 bases between. The CDR3 is made up of 12 amino acids. Germline V lookup: CDR1 SGHRS, CDR2 YFSETQ. The CDR3 DNA reads TGCGCCAGCAGCTTGCCAGCCTACGAGCAGTACTTC. This translates into CASSLPAYEQYF.

The J gene is TRBJ1-6, the V gene TRBV5-1, with D hard to call. Germline loops: CDR1 SGHRS, CDR2 YFSETQ. With 5 bases removed from V and 3 bases from J, the gap between germline ends came to 12 bases. The CDR3 sequence is 15 residues long. This CDR3 reads CASRPAGDYNSPLHF. For the CDR3, the DNA is TGCGCCAGCAGGCCTGCGGGTGACTATAATTCACCCCTCCACTTT.

The chain recombines TRBV11-2 with TRBJ2-2; D possibly corresponds to TRBD2 (6 bases). V was cut by 1 base and J by 6 bases, with 9 bases left in between. Germline V gene sequence: CDR1 SGHAT, CDR2 FQNNGV. This CDR3 spans 14 amino acids. CDR3 nucleotides: TGTGCCAGCAGCTTAGGTCCGGGGGCCGGGGAGCTGTTTTTT. It translates to CASSLGPGAGELFF.

The chain employs TRBV28 and TRBJ1-1; D is undetermined. This CDR3 is built from 13 residues. Per the germline V gene, CDR1 is MDHEN and CDR2 is SYDVKM. V was trimmed by 3 bases and J by 1 base, leaving 6 bases between them. The CDR3 region has the DNA TGTGCCAGCAGTTTCGGAGGGAACACTGAAGCTTTCTTT. This encodes CASSFGGNTEAFF.

About this clone: The junction differs from germline at one of its ends, possibly a read error. V usage is TRBV2 and J usage is TRBJ1-1, with D uncertain. CDR1 is SNHLY and CDR2 is FYNNEI in the germline V gene. The length of the CDR3 is 14 residues. The CDR3 region is CASSEALRNPEAFF. The CDR3 region has the DNA TGTGCCAGCAGTGAAGCGCTCAGGAACCCTGAAGCTTTCTTT.

The rearrangement uses TRBV7-9 and TRBJ1-1; 10 bases are shared with TRBD1. This CDR3 is 14 amino acids long. With 3 bases clipped from V and 8 bases from J, the junction kept 6 bases outside the gene matches. Germline loops: CDR1 SEHNR, CDR2 FQNEAQ (reference sequence). As DNA, the CDR3 is TGTGCCAGCAGCTTCCAGGACAGGGGGGGCGAAGCTTTCTTT. Protein: CASSFQDRGGEAFF.

The chain uses TRBV10-1 and TRBJ2-7, with 7 bases identical to TRBD2. Germline loops: CDR1 WNHNN, CDR2 SYGVQD (reference sequence). This CDR3 contains 12 residues. V trimming: 3 bases; J trimming: 12 bases; junction bases outside the gene matches: 8. The CDR3 is CASSDPGEGAYF. The DNA for the CDR3 is TGCGCCAGCAGTGACCCGGGGGAGGGTGCGTACTTC.

J is TRBJ2-7 and V is TRBV10-3, with TRBD2 matching 7 bases. CDR1 and CDR2 (germline): ENHRY, SYGVKD. Trimming cost V 4 bases and J 3 bases; bases outside gene matches: 6. The CDR3 is made up of 14 amino acids. CDR3 nucleotides: TGTGCCATCAGTGGAGGACTAGGCTACTACGAGCAGTACTTC. Translation: CAISGGLGYYEQYF.

The chain joins TRBV19 to TRBJ2-3; D is uncertain. Germline CDR1 reads LNHDA; CDR2 reads SQIVND (reference sequence). This CDR3 has 13 amino acids. The V end lost 0 bases, the J end lost 3 bases, and 4 bases lay between the germline ends. CDR3 nucleotides: TGTGCCAGTAGTATAGATCATACAGATACGCAGTATTTT. Translated, it gives CASSIDHTDTQYF.